This TCR beta chain was recorded in a study of identical twins. This clonotype was detected a few times. As yet, its antigen is unknown. Study-wide findings and caveats: Reduced insertions were recorded for abundant cord blood beta clonotypes, with no such pattern in memory repertoires. Modelling approaches yielded underestimates of out-of-frame TCR alpha sharing between monozygotic twins.

The V gene lost 0 bases and the J gene lost 5 bases, with 5 bases spanning the gap. The CDR3 has 14 amino acids. Germline CDR1 and CDR2: MRHNA and SNTAGT. A universal primer site was incorporated via template switching, and the cDNA contained unique molecular identifiers. MiXCR was run by TCRdb on the 5' RACE reads, yielding one entry per CDR3 protein. The sample has under 250,000 distinct CDR3 sequences, less than 8% seen once. These records were also assigned to another study, of yellow fever vaccine responses in identical twins. That paper adds: Each twin's T cell response to the vaccine was reported to look partly convergent and partly personalized.

The V and J genes are TRBV6-4 and TRBJ1-6, with D uncertain. The source of this sequence is a young woman in good health. Input material: memory (CD45RO+) T cells sorted from blood. For the CDR3, the DNA is TGTGCCAGCAGTGACTCTATAGATAATTCACCCCTCCACTTT. Its protein is CASSDSIDNSPLHF.